The source of this TCR beta chain is a study of cytomegalovirus exposure and HLA in healthy donors. Broader study findings: Among the sequence variants, a highly shared cluster was likely an artifact of sequencing.

A few counts support this clone. Its antigen is not known. CDR1 is SGDLS and CDR2 is YYNGEE in the germline V gene. This CDR3 is 14 amino acids long. Trimming stripped 3 bases from V and 4 bases from J, with 12 bases between. The PCR was carried out with 60 Vbeta primers and 13 Jbeta primers. In the original workflow: Some 10 million of the 75 million to 95 million unique TCR beta chains counted in a later analysis were shared. Sequencing was performed with immunoSEQ multiplex PCR; in TCRdb, only in-frame clones are kept and a portion is missing. That table is the source of V, J and clone size, and D and trimming were worked out from the DNA. The data show more than 95,000 clones, 77% seen once. When sampled, the donors appeared nominally healthy, though they likely had unrecorded immune exposures.

The rearrangement joins TRBV9 to TRBJ2-3; perhaps TRBD1 as D (6 bases). The sequenced sample consisted of PBMCs. This clonotype originated in a middle-aged woman in good health and CMV-seropositive. CDR3 sequence (DNA): TGTGCCAGCAGCGGAACAGGGAACTCAGATACGCAGTATTTT. It codes for CASSGTGNSDTQYF.